The subject of this entry is one T cell receptor (beta chain). In germline, CDR1 is SNHLY, CDR2 FYNNEI. Trimming at V came to 5 bases and at J to 1 base, leaving 7 bases not matched to a gene. The CDR3 loop spans 17 amino acids. Libraries of naive CD8 cells were prepared from 20,000 to 1,000,000 sorted cells using 10%, 30% or 50% RNA. A CD8+CD4-CCR7+CD45RA+ phenotype served as the sorting definition for naive CD8 T cells. The record originates from a study of molecular identifiers for immune sequencing clone quantification. TCRdb reprocessed the PCR reads via MiXCR and lists one record per CDR3 protein. The sample lists roughly 100,000 distinct CDR3 sequences; 30% to 45% were seen once.

The sequence was obtained from a human donor in good health. Some libraries in this study had Jurkat cell RNA spiked in. Sequencing input: naive CD8+ T cells from blood, with Jurkat cell RNA spiked in. The sample's subset: FACS-sorted CD8+CD4-CCR7+CD45RA+ naive T cells. The rearrangement links TRBV2 to TRBJ2-3; 12 nucleotides agree with TRBD2. CDR3 loop: CASSTTSGGIGTDTQYF. DNA of the CDR3: TGTGCCAGCAGTACGACTAGCGGGGGTATCGGCACAGATACGCAGTATTTT.